A selection of T cell receptor beta chains follows, all from one sample in a study of human T cells and chemical hapten exposure. TCRdb passed the RACE reads through MiXCR, listing each CDR3 protein once. Of 62,000 or so distinct CDR3 sequences in the sample, around 9.9% are singletons; the top ten hold roughly 5%. The source was whole blood, collected in connection with sensitization to the hapten diphenylcyclopropenone (DPC). The receptors come from a woman aged 50 to 60 with alopecia areata. Some clones in this sample may be carry-over from other donors' samples. Both conserved end residues are part of each CDR3. The order of the fields is J gene, D gene, clone size, V gene, CDR3 DNA, CDR3 protein. A D gene is named only where the DNA matches it firmly. The size field is filled for only some rows; it gives once, few, many or a size class.

J gene: TRBJ2-1; D gene: TRBD2; clone size: many; V gene: TRBV6-5; CDR3 DNA: TGTGCCAGCAGAACTCGTGGACTAGGTAACAATGAGCAGTTCTTC; CDR3 protein: CASRTRGLGNNEQFF
J gene: TRBJ2-3; D gene: NA; clone size: medium-sized; V gene: TRBV28; CDR3 DNA: TGTGCCAGCAGCACCGGGGGCGGACTCACAGATACGCAGTATTTT; CDR3 protein: CASSTGGGLTDTQYF
J gene: TRBJ1-6; D gene: TRBD1; clone size: NA; V gene: TRBV27; CDR3 DNA: TGTGCCAGCAGTCCAGAGACAGGGACGCATTCACCCCTCCACTTT; CDR3 protein: CASSPETGTHSPLHF
J gene: TRBJ1-1; D gene: TRBD1; clone size: few; V gene: TRBV6-5; CDR3 DNA: TGTGCCAGCAGTCTCTCGGGACAGGGTGAACCTTTCTTT; CDR3 protein: CASSLSGQGEPFF
J gene: TRBJ2-6; D gene: NA; clone size: many; V gene: TRBV18; CDR3 DNA: TGTGCCAGCTCTCGAACCGGGGCTGGGGCCAACGTCCTGACTTTC; CDR3 protein: CASSRTGAGANVLTF
J gene: TRBJ2-2; D gene: NA; clone size: few; V gene: TRBV9; CDR3 DNA: TGTGCCAGCAGCGTAGATCGGGCCACCGGGGAGCTGTTTTTT; CDR3 protein: CASSVDRATGELFF
J gene: TRBJ1-1; D gene: NA; clone size: many; V gene: TRBV7-9; CDR3 DNA: TGTGCCAGCAGCCGCTGGCCATCAACACTCAACACTGAAGCTTTCTTT; CDR3 protein: CASSRWPSTLNTEAFF
J gene: TRBJ1-1; D gene: NA; clone size: few; V gene: TRBV10-1; CDR3 DNA: TGCGCCAGCAGTGAGTCAAGTATAGGGAACACTGAAGCTTTCTTT; CDR3 protein: CASSESSIGNTEAFF
J gene: TRBJ1-2; D gene: NA; clone size: NA; V gene: TRBV19; CDR3 DNA: TGTGCCAGTAGTATAGCCCCGGCGGATCATGGGGGCTACACCTTC; CDR3 protein: CASSIAPADHGGYTF
J gene: TRBJ2-7; D gene: TRBD2; clone size: many; V gene: TRBV27; CDR3 DNA: TGTGCCAGCAGCGCTTGGCGGGGGGGCGTCTACGAGCAGTACTTC; CDR3 protein: CASSAWRGGVYEQYF
J gene: TRBJ2-5; D gene: TRBD1; clone size: many; V gene: TRBV3-1; CDR3 DNA: TGTGCCAGCAGCCAAGAAACGGGACAGAGAAGAGAGACCCAGTACTTC; CDR3 protein: CASSQETGQRRETQYF
J gene: TRBJ2-1; D gene: TRBD2; clone size: few; V gene: TRBV12-3/TRBV12-4; CDR3 DNA: TGTGCCAGCGCACGCGGGGGGGCATCCTACAATGAGCAGTTCTTC; CDR3 protein: CASARGGASYNEQFF
J gene: TRBJ2-2; D gene: TRBD1; clone size: NA; V gene: TRBV9; CDR3 DNA: TGTGCCAGCAGCGTTGGGACAGGAATCAACACCGGGGAGCTGTTTTTT; CDR3 protein: CASSVGTGINTGELFF
J gene: TRBJ2-5; D gene: NA; clone size: few; V gene: TRBV29-1; CDR3 DNA: TGCAGCGTGAACAGGGTGGAAGAGACCCAGTACTTC; CDR3 protein: CSVNRVEETQYF
J gene: TRBJ2-2; D gene: NA; clone size: many; V gene: TRBV11-3; CDR3 DNA: TGTGCCAGCACCAACAGCCCGAACACCGGGGAGCTGTTTTTT; CDR3 protein: CASTNSPNTGELFF
J gene: TRBJ2-2; D gene: TRBD2; clone size: many; V gene: TRBV30; CDR3 DNA: TGTGCCTGGAGTCGCGGGAGGGCCCTCCTTAACACCGGGGAGCTGTTTTTT; CDR3 protein: CAWSRGRALLNTGELFF
J gene: TRBJ1-6; D gene: NA; clone size: many; V gene: TRBV5-4; CDR3 DNA: TGTGCCAGCAGCCTGTCGGGGGCAGGGCTTTCGACCCTCCACTTT; CDR3 protein: CASSLSGAGLSTLHF